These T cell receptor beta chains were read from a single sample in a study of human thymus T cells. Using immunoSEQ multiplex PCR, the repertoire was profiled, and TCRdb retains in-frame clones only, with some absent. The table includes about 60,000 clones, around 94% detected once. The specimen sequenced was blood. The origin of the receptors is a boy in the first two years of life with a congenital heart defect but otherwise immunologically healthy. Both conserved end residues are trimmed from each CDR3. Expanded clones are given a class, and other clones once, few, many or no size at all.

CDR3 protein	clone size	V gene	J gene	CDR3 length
ASSLGGLYEQY	.	TRBV5-1	TRBJ2-7	11
SGLMRQNTEAF	.	TRBV29-1	TRBJ1-1	11
ASSHRPGPSYEQY	.	TRBV4-3	TRBJ2-7	13
ASSFEGANSPLH	.	TRBV7-9	TRBJ1-6	12
ASSPGTGGFAAYGYT	.	TRBV18	TRBJ1-2	15
ASSRDTRETQY	.	TRBV7-9	TRBJ2-5	11
ASSRQGPYGGT	.	TRBV6-5	TRBJ1-2	11
ASSPVRSNTGELF	.	TRBV18	TRBJ2-2	13
ASRSDTQAF	.	TRBV5-1	TRBJ1-1	9
ASSYSILGSYEQY	.	TRBV6-5	TRBJ2-7	13
ASSQFSGQSEKLF	.	TRBV4-2	TRBJ1-4	13
ASGIQGEQPQH	.	TRBV12-5	TRBJ1-5	11
ASSRSLNQPQH	.	TRBV4-3	TRBJ1-5	11
ASTGRGNQPQH	.	TRBV19	TRBJ1-5	11
ASSWFGGADGYT	.	TRBV27	TRBJ1-2	12
ASSFWTSGGQQETQY	once	TRBV18	TRBJ2-5	15
ASSLVGPPDTQY	.	TRBV7-3	TRBJ2-3	12
ASSYSGSEQY	.	TRBV7-6	TRBJ2-7	10
ASSLAGVTYNEQF	.	TRBV7-2	TRBJ2-1	13
ASSVGLAGGVDTQY	.	TRBV9	TRBJ2-3	14
ASSLRGVAIY	.	TRBV28	TRBJ1-3	10